This entry concerns a single T cell receptor beta chain. CDR3 length: 15 amino acids. V gave up 0 bases and J gave up 4 bases; unmatched junction bases: 5. In germline, CDR1 is SGDLS, CDR2 YYNGEE. The treatment was: around 19 received Ad26.COV2.S at low or high dose, single or two shots; 5 received placebo; per-sample allocation not given. Vaccine and placebo recipients were sampled on day 63 after the first injection. SARS-CoV-2 spike from the Wuhan strain was encoded by the vaccine, an Ad26 vector. The protocol was immunoSEQ multiplex PCR, while the TCRdb copy is restricted to in-frame clones and leaves out a portion. The profile shows about 320,000 clones, 86% of them singletons. This record belongs to a study of Ad26.COV2.S vaccination and SARS-CoV-2 variants. Study-wide context: As a participant in COV1001, the donor was in the Ad26.COV2.S trial arm. Ad26.COV2.S was injected intramuscularly once or twice, 56 days apart.

This TCR was recovered from a person aged 18 to 59 who received the Ad26.COV2.S COVID-19 vaccine or a placebo. Here the sequenced sample was peripheral blood, taken in a trial of Ad26.COV2.S vaccine versus placebo. The chain carries TRBV9 and TRBJ1-2; the match to TRBD1 covers 8 bases. The CDR3 reads CASSVDTGGSYGYTF. The CDR3, as DNA: TGTGCCAGCAGCGTAGACACAGGGGGTTCCTATGGCTACACCTTC.